A single sample is the source of the 24 T cell receptor beta chains below, sequenced in a study of cytomegalovirus exposure and HLA in healthy donors. The study ran its PCR with 60 Vbeta and 13 Jbeta primers. Here immunoSEQ multiplex PCR was the method, and the copy in TCRdb shows in-frame clones only, minus some. In the table there are approximately 74,000 clones, around 80% of which are singletons. The sequenced sample was PBMCs. The receptors derive from a man aged 40-49 years in good health and CMV-seronegative.

The V gene is TRBV2, the J gene TRBJ2-7; TRBD1 is a possible D gene (6 bases). Trimming pared 6 bases from V and 4 bases from J, leaving 10 bases between. This CDR3 region has 12 residues. Germline loops: CDR1 SNHLY, CDR2 FYNNEI. The CDR3 nucleotides read TGTGCCAGCAGCCCACAGGGTTACGAGCAGTACTTC. Its protein product is CASSPQGYEQYF.

The chain's CDR3 is CATSPSPYNSPLHF. CDR3 DNA: TGTGCCACCAGTCCCTCCCCCTATAATTCACCCCTCCACTTT. The chain has TRBV15 and TRBJ1-6; D gene ambiguous. The CDR3 runs to 14 residues. The germline V gene has CDR1 LNHNV and CDR2 YYDKDF (reference sequence). The V end was cut by 6 bases, the J end by 2 bases, with 8 bases between.

The V call is TRBV11-2, the J call TRBJ1-2; 9 bases match TRBD1. Germline values: CDR1 SGHAT, CDR2 FQNNGV. V lost 6 bases, J lost 6 bases, and 11 bases stayed unmatched. The CDR3 loop spans 15 amino acids. The CDR3 bases are TGTGCCAGCAGTTCCTACAGGGGGCCGGGGAATGGCTACACCTTC. Translating gives CASSSYRGPGNGYTF.

The chain joins TRBV6-5 to TRBJ2-4; weak D call: TRBD1 (5 bases). Trimming stripped 5 bases from V and 8 bases from J, with 16 bases between. The CDR3 is 14 residues long. Germline V gene data show CDR1 as MNHEY and CDR2 as SVGAGI. CDR3 bases: TGTGCCAGCAGTAAGACAGCCCTTCTCGACATTCAGTACTTC. Translated, it gives CASSKTALLDIQYF.

The chain uses TRBV28 and TRBJ1-2, with D perhaps matching TRBD1 (6 bases). V shed 3 bases and J shed 4 bases, with 12 bases lying between them. The CDR3 length is 14 residues. Germline CDR1 MDHEN, CDR2 SYDVKM. Written as DNA, the CDR3 is TGTGCCAGCAGTTTTCGGGGGGCGGGCTATGGCTACACCTTC. It yields the protein CASSFRGAGYGYTF.

The CDR3 nucleotides are TGTGCCAGCCAGAGGGCCGACCGGGATACGCAGTATTTT. Its protein product is CASQRADRDTQYF. The gene calls are TRBV6-1 and TRBJ2-3, with a weak D call TRBD2 (5 bases). Trimming cost V 8 bases and J 6 bases, with 15 bases left between them. The length of the CDR3 is 13 residues. Germline CDR1 reads MNHNS; CDR2 reads SASEGT.

J is TRBJ2-7 and V is TRBV5-1; 7 nucleotides match TRBD1. Germline loops: CDR1 SGHRS, CDR2 YFSETQ. The V gene end was trimmed by 0 bases and the J gene end by 2 bases; junction bases not matched to a gene: 5. This CDR3 is 15 amino acids long. CDR3 region: CASSLVPGGAYEQYF. DNA for the CDR3: TGCGCCAGCAGCTTGGTTCCAGGGGGAGCCTACGAGCAGTACTTC.

The gene calls are TRBV5-6 and TRBJ2-5, with 9 bases aligning to TRBD2. With 0 bases clipped from V and 5 bases from J, the junction kept 8 bases outside the gene matches. This CDR3 contains 16 residues. The germline CDR1 and CDR2 sequences are SGHDT and YYEEEE. The CDR3 DNA is TGTGCCAGCAGCTTGGTCGGTAGCGGGAGTACGGAGACCCAGTACTTC. As protein: CASSLVGSGSTETQYF.

V usage is TRBV7-2 and J usage is TRBJ1-4; D not certain. V was clipped by 1 base and J by 0 bases, with 6 bases between them. CDR1 and CDR2 from the germline V gene are SGHTA and FQGNSA. The CDR3 runs to 15 residues. The CDR3 spells CASSLVAATNEKLFF. CDR3 DNA: TGTGCCAGCAGCTTAGTAGCAGCAACTAATGAAAAACTGTTTTTT.

This clone was counted a single time. This rearrangement joins TRBV5-1 to TRBJ2-3, with a tentative D call TRBD2 (6 bases). This CDR3 is 13 amino acids long. Germline-derived CDR1 and CDR2 are SGHRS and YFSETQ. V lost 4 bases and J lost 4, with 10 bases in between. CDR3 nucleotides: TGCGCCAGCAGCCTCGGCGGGGCAGATACGCAGTATTTT. It is translated as CASSLGGADTQYF.

The chain recombines TRBV28 with TRBJ2-7; TRBD2 matches 9 bases. With V trimmed by 6 bases and J by 1 base, 13 bases remained unmatched. The CDR3 is 17 amino acids. Germline V gives CDR1 MDHEN, CDR2 SYDVKM. CDR3 amino acids: CASRESFGGRDSYEQYF. The CDR3 coding sequence is TGTGCCAGCAGGGAATCCTTTGGCGGGAGGGATTCCTACGAGCAGTACTTC.

This chain links TRBV10-3 with TRBJ1-6, with 8 bases identical to TRBD1. CDR1 is ENHRY and CDR2 is SYGVKD in the germline V gene. Trimming at V came to 5 bases and at J to 4 bases, leaving 4 bases not matched to a gene. This CDR3 spans 15 amino acids. CDR3 bases: TGTGCCATCAGTCCCGGGACAGGTTATAATTCACCCCTCCACTTT. Translated: CAISPGTGYNSPLHF.

V gene TRBV7-3 combines with J gene TRBJ1-1, with TRBD1 matching over 8 bases. The V and J ends lost 3 bases and 1 base, in that order; junction bases with no gene match: 4. This CDR3 has 15 amino acids. CDR1 is SGHTA and CDR2 is FQGTGA in the germline V gene. The CDR3 region is CASSFRGQGNTEAFF. Here the CDR3 DNA reads TGTGCCAGCAGCTTCCGCGGACAGGGGAACACTGAAGCTTTCTTT.

DNA of the CDR3: TGTGCCAGTAGTTCGCGACAGTACAATGAGCAGTTCTTC. Amino acids: CASSSRQYNEQFF. This rearrangement joins TRBV19 to TRBJ2-1; a possible D gene is TRBD1 (5 bases). The V and J ends lost 5 bases and 4 bases respectively, with 9 bases between them. The CDR3 covers 13 residues. Germline CDR1 and CDR2: LNHDA and SQIVND (reference sequence).

The chain recombines TRBV19 with TRBJ1-1, with 10 bases identical to TRBD1. The CDR3 is 14 amino acids. The J segment lost 7 bases and the V segment lost 7 bases, leaving 9 bases of the junction unmatched. Looked up from germline, CDR1 is LNHDA and CDR2 is SQIVND (reference sequence). The CDR3 DNA reads as TGTGCCAGTAAAACGACAGGGGGCGCGGGTGAAGCTTTCTTT. Translating gives CASKTTGGAGEAFF.

The chain joins TRBV7-6 to TRBJ2-5; TRBD2 aligns across 7 bases. CDR3 length equals 13 residues. V lost 10 bases to trimming and J lost 1 base; unmatched junction nucleotides: 6. The germline CDR1 and CDR2 sequences are SGHVS and FNYEAQ. The CDR3 here is CAIRAGPQETQYF. CDR3 DNA: TGTGCCATCCGAGCGGGGCCCCAAGAGACCCAGTACTTC.

V and J are TRBV6-5 and TRBJ1-2; no definite D call. CDR3 size: 14 residues. Germline V gives CDR1 MNHEY, CDR2 SVGAGI. Trimming stripped 6 bases from V and 0 bases from J, with 11 bases between. The DNA for the CDR3 is TGTGCCAGCAGCACGGACGGGACTAACTATGGCTACACCTTC. Its translation is CASSTDGTNYGYTF.

This clone is labeled medium-sized. The V and J genes are TRBV4-1 and TRBJ1-2, with D possibly being TRBD1 (6 bases). CDR1 and CDR2 (germline): MGHRA, YSYEKL. V was trimmed by 3 bases and J by 3 bases, leaving 14 bases between them. This CDR3 comprises 15 residues. The CDR3, as DNA: TGCGCCAGCAGCCACGGGAGGGGGGCGGACTATGGCTACACCTTC. The encoded protein is CASSHGRGADYGYTF.

The chain has TRBV5-1 and TRBJ2-5; TRBD1 is a possible D gene (6 bases). Matching the DNA end better, TRBJ2-7 makes the J call doubtful. Germline loops: CDR1 SGHRS, CDR2 YFSETQ. There are 15 residues in the CDR3. The chain's CDR3 is CASRVTGSYLYEQYF. CDR3 coding DNA: TGCGCCAGCAGAGTTACAGGGTCCTACCTTTACGAGCAGTACTTC.

The chain joins TRBV13 to TRBJ2-1; possible D gene TRBD2, 6 bases. Germline V gives CDR1 PRHDT, CDR2 FYEKMQ (reference sequence). This CDR3 is 17 amino acids long. Trimming removed 0 bases at V and 4 bases at J, with 16 bases between. For the CDR3, the DNA is TGTGCCAGCAGCTTAGGCACGGAACGGGACTCTTACAATGAGCAGTTCTTC. It encodes CASSLGTERDSYNEQFF.

The chain employs TRBV14 and TRBJ1-2; 7 bases are a match to TRBD1. Trimming removed 0 bases from V and 8 bases from J; junction bases left unmatched: 6. The CDR3 length is 14 residues. Germline CDR1 SGHDN, CDR2 FVKESK. The CDR3 region is CASSQDRTGEGYTF. DNA of the CDR3: TGTGCCAGCAGCCAAGATCGAACAGGGGAAGGCTACACCTTC.

This chain's CDR3 is CAITEGTGGGGYTF. In DNA form, the CDR3 reads TGTGCCATCACGGAAGGGACAGGGGGTGGCGGCTACACCTTC. The chain recombines TRBV10-3 with TRBJ1-2, with TRBD1 matching 11 bases. The germline gives CDR1 ENHRY, CDR2 SYGVKD. The V segment lost 7 bases and the J segment 8 bases; nucleotides outside the gene matches: 9. CDR3 size: 14 residues.

This clone showed up just once. The DNA of the CDR3 is TGCGCCAGCAGCCCAAGGACAGGGGGAGACGAGCAGTACTTC. This encodes CASSPRTGGDEQYF. The chain uses TRBV5-1 and TRBJ2-7, with 10 bases lining up with TRBD1. Per the germline V gene, CDR1 is SGHRS and CDR2 is YFSETQ. The CDR3 sequence is 14 residues long. Losses at the gene ends were 4 bases for V and 5 bases for J; bases not matched to a gene: 6.

This sequence joins TRBV5-6 and TRBJ2-2, with TRBD1 matching 8 bases. The germline gives CDR1 SGHDT, CDR2 YYEEEE. The CDR3 has 15 amino acids. The J segment lost 4 bases and the V segment lost 4 bases, leaving 6 bases of the junction unmatched. This CDR3 is CASSPDRGITGELFF. CDR3 nucleotide sequence: TGTGCCAGCAGCCCTGACAGGGGTATCACCGGGGAGCTGTTTTTT.